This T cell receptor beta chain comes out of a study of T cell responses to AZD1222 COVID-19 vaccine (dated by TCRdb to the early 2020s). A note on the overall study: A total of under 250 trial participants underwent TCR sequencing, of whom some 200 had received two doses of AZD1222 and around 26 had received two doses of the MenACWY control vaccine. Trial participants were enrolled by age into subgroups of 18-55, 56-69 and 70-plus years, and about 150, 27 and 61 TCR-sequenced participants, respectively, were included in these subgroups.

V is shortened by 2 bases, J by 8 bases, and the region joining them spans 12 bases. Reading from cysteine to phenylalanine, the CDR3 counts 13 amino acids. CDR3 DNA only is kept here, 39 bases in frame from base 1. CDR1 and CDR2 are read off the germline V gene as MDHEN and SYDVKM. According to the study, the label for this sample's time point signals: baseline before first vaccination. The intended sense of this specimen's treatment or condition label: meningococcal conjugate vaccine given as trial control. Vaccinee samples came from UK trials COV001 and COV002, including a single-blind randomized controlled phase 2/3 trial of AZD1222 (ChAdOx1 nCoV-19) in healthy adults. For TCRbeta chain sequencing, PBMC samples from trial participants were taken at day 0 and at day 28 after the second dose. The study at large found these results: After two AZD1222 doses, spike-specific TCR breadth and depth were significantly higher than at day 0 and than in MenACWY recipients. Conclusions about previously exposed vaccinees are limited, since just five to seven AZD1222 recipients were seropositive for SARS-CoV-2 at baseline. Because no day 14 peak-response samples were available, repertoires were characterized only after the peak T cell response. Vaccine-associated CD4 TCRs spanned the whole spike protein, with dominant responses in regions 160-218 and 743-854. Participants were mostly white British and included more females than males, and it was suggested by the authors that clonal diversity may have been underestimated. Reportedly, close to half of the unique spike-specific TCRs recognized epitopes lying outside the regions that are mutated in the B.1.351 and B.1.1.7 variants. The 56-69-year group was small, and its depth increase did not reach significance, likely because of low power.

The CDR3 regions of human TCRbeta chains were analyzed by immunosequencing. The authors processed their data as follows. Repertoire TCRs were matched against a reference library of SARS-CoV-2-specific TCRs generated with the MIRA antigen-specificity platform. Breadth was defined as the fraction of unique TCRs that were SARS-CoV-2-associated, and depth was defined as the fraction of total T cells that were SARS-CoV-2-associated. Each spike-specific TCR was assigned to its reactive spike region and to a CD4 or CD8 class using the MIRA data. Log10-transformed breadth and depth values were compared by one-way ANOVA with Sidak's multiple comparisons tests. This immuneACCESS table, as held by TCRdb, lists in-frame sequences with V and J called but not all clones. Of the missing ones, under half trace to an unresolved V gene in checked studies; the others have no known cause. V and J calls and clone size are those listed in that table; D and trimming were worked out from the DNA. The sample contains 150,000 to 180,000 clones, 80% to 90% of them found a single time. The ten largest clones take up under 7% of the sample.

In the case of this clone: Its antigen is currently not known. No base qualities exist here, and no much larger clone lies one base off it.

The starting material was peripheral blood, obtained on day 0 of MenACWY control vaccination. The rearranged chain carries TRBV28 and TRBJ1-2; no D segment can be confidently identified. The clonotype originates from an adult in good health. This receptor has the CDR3 CASSLIGVGGYTF. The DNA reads TGTGCCAGCAGTTTAATCGGGGTGGGCGGCTACACCTTC.